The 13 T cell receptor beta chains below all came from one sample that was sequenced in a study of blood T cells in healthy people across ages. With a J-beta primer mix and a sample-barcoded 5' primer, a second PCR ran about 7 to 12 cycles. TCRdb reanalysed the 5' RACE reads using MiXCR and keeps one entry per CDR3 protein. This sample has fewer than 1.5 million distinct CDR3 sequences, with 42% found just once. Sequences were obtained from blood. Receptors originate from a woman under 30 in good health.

The CDR3 loop is CASSLRAKQETQYF. In DNA, the CDR3 is TGTGCCAGCAGCCTAAGGGCGAAACAAGAGACCCAGTACTTC. This sequence joins TRBV27 and TRBJ2-5; no firm D call. The CDR3 length is 14 residues. V lost 6 bases, J lost 2 bases, and 13 bases lay in between. Germline values: CDR1 MNHEY, CDR2 SMNVEV (reference sequence).

CDR3: CSVRDSPKETQYF. The CDR3 DNA follows: TGCAGTGTCCGGGACTCACCAAAAGAGACCCAGTACTTC. This rearrangement joins TRBV20-1 to TRBJ2-5, with D possibly matching TRBD2 (6 bases). The CDR3 spans 13 residues. V lost 7 bases to trimming and J lost 3 bases, with 15 bases between them. CDR1 and CDR2 (germline): DFQATT, SNEGSKA (reference sequence).

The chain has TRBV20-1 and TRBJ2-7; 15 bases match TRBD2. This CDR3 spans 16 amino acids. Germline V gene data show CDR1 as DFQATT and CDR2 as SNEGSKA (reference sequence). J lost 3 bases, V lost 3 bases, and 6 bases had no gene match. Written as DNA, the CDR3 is TGCAGTGCTAGCACGGGACTAGCGGGAGGCTACTACGAGCAGTACTTC. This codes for CSASTGLAGGYYEQYF.

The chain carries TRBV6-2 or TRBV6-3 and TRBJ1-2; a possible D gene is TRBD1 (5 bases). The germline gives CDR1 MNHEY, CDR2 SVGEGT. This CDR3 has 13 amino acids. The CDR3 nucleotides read TGTACCATCAGGACACCTACTAACTATGGCTACACCTTC. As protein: CTIRTPTNYGYTF.

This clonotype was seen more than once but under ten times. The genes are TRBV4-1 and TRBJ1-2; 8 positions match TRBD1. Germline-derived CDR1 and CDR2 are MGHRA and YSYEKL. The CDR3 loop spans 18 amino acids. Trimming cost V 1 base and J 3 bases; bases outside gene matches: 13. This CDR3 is CASSQGDRGLPLDYGYTF. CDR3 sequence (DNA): TGCGCCAGCAGCCAAGGAGACAGGGGCCTACCGCTTGACTATGGCTACACCTTC.

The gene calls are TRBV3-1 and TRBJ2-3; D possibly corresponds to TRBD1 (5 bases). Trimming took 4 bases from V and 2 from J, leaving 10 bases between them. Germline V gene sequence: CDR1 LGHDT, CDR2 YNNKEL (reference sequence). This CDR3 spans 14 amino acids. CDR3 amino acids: CASSRRQITDTQYF. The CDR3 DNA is TGTGCCAGCAGCCGGAGACAGATCACAGATACGCAGTATTTT.

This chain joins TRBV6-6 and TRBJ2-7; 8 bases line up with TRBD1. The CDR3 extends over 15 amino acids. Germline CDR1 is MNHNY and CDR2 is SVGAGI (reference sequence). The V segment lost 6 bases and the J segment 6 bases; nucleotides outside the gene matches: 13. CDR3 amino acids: CASRVIGQGSAEQYF. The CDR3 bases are TGTGCCAGCAGGGTAATCGGACAGGGAAGTGCCGAGCAGTACTTC.

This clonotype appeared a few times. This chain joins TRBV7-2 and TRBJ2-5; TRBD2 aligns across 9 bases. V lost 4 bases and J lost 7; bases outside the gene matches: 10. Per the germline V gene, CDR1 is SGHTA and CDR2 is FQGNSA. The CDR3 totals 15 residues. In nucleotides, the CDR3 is TGTGCCAGCAGCTACGGCGAGGGACTAGCCGCGACCCAGTACTTC. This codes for CASSYGEGLAATQYF.

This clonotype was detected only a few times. The DNA for the CDR3 is TGCAGTGTCTCGAGGGCGACAGGGAGCGCCAAAAACATTCAGTACTTC. This translates into CSVSRATGSAKNIQYF. The chain uses TRBV20-1 and TRBJ2-4; 7 bases map to TRBD1. CDR1 is DFQATT and CDR2 is SNEGSKA in the germline V gene (reference sequence). There are 16 residues in the CDR3. Losses at the gene ends were 7 bases for V and 1 base for J; bases not matched to a gene: 13.

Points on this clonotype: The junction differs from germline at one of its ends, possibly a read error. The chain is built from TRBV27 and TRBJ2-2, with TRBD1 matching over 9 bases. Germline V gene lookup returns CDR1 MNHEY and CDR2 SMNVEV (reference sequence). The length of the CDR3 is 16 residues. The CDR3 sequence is CATSFRDRVLTGELFF. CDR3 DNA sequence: TGTGCCACCAGTTTTCGGGACAGGGTTCTCACCGGGGAGCTGTTTTTT.

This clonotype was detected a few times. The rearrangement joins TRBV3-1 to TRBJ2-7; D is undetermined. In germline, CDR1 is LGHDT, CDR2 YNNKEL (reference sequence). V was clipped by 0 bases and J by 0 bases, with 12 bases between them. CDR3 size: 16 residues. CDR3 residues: CASSQDGGLSSYEQYF. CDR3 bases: TGTGCCAGCAGCCAAGATGGCGGTCTAAGCTCCTACGAGCAGTACTTC.

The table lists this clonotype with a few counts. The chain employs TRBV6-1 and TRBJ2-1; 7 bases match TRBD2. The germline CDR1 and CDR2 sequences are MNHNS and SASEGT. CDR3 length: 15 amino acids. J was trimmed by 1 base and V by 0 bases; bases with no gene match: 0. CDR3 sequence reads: CASSEAGGSYNEQFF. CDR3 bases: TGTGCCAGCAGTGAAGCGGGAGGGTCCTACAATGAGCAGTTCTTC.

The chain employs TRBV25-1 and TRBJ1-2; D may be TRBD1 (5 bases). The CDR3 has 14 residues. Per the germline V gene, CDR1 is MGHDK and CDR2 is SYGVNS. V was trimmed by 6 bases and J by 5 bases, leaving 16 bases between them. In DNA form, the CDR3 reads TGTGCCAGCAGGGAGGGACCGGGTACATATGGCTACACCTTC. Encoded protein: CASREGPGTYGYTF.